Each of the 17 T cell receptor beta chains below was sequenced from the same sample in a study of T cells in Graves' hyperthyroidism and ophthalmopathy. Template material for amplifying TCR beta CDR3 regions consisted of RNA transcripts. An initial round of RT-PCR targeting the TCR CDR3 relied on the HTBI primer set. TCRdb processed the multiplex PCR reads anew with MiXCR; each CDR3 protein has one entry. Of approximately 610,000 distinct CDR3 sequences in the sample, approximately 14% were seen once. Input material: blood. Receptors were obtained from a woman aged 40-49 years with Graves' ophthalmopathy.

This clonotype was seen many times. The rearrangement joins TRBV5-1 to TRBJ2-5; D tentatively fits TRBD1 or TRBD2 (6 bases each). The length of the CDR3 is 15 residues. The germline V gene encodes CDR1 SGHRS and CDR2 YFSETQ. The V gene lost 0 bases and the J gene lost 5 bases, with 14 bases spanning the gap. CDR3 coding DNA: TGCGCCAGCAGCTTGGGGGGGGCCCGGGCCGAGACCCAGTACTTC. It yields the protein CASSLGGARAETQYF.

In its sample, this clonotype was seen many times. The V call is TRBV29-1, the J call TRBJ1-2; no definite D call. The CDR3 runs 11 residues. Trimming removed 5 bases at V and 8 bases at J, with 12 bases between. The germline CDR1 and CDR2 sequences are SQVTM and ANQGSEA. CDR3 nucleotide sequence: TGCAGCGTTAGGACGGCGGCCGGCTACACCTTC. Translated: CSVRTAAGYTF.

This clonotype has ten or more counts. This chain connects TRBV12-3 or TRBV12-4 to TRBJ1-1, with TRBD1 identical over 9 bases. J was trimmed by 5 bases and V by 6 bases; bases with no gene match: 7. The CDR3 spans 14 residues. The CDR3 here is CASSFRGQGTEAFF. The CDR3 DNA reads TGTGCCAGCAGCTTCAGAGGACAGGGGACTGAAGCTTTCTTT.

The chain employs TRBV27 and TRBJ2-7, with D tentatively TRBD1 (6 bases). Germline V gene data show CDR1 as MNHEY and CDR2 as SMNVEV (reference sequence). The CDR3 has 15 residues. The V end lost 2 bases, the J end lost 4 bases, and 15 bases lay between the germline ends. The CDR3 region is CASSLTGQWIYEQYF. The DNA for the CDR3 is TGTGCCAGCAGTTTAACCGGACAGTGGATTTACGAGCAGTACTTC.

The CDR3 sequence: CASSQGTSGIDEQYF. The CDR3 DNA follows: TGCGCCAGCAGCCAAGGGACTAGCGGGATCGACGAGCAGTACTTC. The chain couples TRBV4-3 to TRBJ2-7; TRBD2 aligns across 12 bases. This CDR3 has 15 amino acids. Trimming cost V 1 base and J 5 bases; bases outside gene matches: 3. Germline V CDR1 and CDR2: LGHNA, YSLEER.

The sample holds many counts of this clonotype. This chain joins TRBV6-5 and TRBJ1-2, with D possibly TRBD1 on 5 matching bases. V was pared by 3 bases and J by 6 bases, with 11 bases between. Germline loops: CDR1 MNHEY, CDR2 SVGAGI. The CDR3 covers 13 residues. CDR3 amino acids: CASSYHAGDGYTF. In nucleotides, the CDR3 is TGTGCCAGCAGTTATCATGCGGGGGATGGCTACACCTTC.

This clonotype was seen at least ten times. CDR3 residues: CASSLSIVRTPEGGYTF. The CDR3 DNA sequence: TGTGCCAGCAGTTTAAGTATAGTAAGGACTCCAGAGGGTGGCTACACCTTC. The V call is TRBV12-3 or TRBV12-4, the J call TRBJ1-2; D ambiguous. The V end lost 2 bases, the J end lost 7 bases, and 23 bases lay between the germline ends. The CDR3 runs 17 residues.

This clonotype was seen at least ten times. This chain links TRBV5-1 with TRBJ2-7; the match to TRBD2 covers 9 bases. CDR1 and CDR2 from the germline V gene are SGHRS and YFSETQ. J was trimmed by 3 bases and V by 5 bases; bases with no gene match: 6. The CDR3 spans 14 residues. In DNA form, the CDR3 reads TGCGCCAGCAGTTGGCTAGCGGGGAACTACGAGCAGTACTTC. Translated: CASSWLAGNYEQYF. The complete variable domain, with remaining parts taken from reference TRBV5-1 and TRBJ2-7, reads KAGVTQTPRYLIKTRGQQVTLSCSPISGHRSVSWYQQTPGQGLQFLFEYFSETQRNKGNFPGRFSGRQFSNSRSEMNVSTLELGDSALYLCASSWLAGNYEQYFGPGTRLTVT.

Many counts were recorded for this clonotype. This chain joins TRBV28 and TRBJ1-1, with 9 bases aligning to TRBD1. J lost 11 bases, V lost 6 bases, and 13 bases had no gene match. The CDR3 is 14 residues long. Germline V gene data show CDR1 as MDHEN and CDR2 as SYDVKM. The CDR3: CASSRTGDLLWAFF. The DNA of the CDR3 is TGTGCCAGCAGCAGGACAGGGGACCTCCTCTGGGCTTTCTTT.

This clonotype occurred many times. The chain joins TRBV30 to TRBJ2-7; 10 positions agree with TRBD2. In germline, CDR1 is GTSNPN, CDR2 SVGIG (reference sequence). V dropped 4 bases and J dropped 1; count of bases not matched to a gene: 4. This CDR3 comprises 14 residues. This chain's CDR3 is CAWTGLASSYEQYF. In nucleotides, the CDR3 is TGTGCCTGGACGGGACTAGCGAGTTCCTACGAGCAGTACTTC.

This clonotype showed up many times. The chain links TRBV28 to TRBJ1-1; D is perhaps TRBD1 (5 bases). CDR3 size: 19 residues. The ends were cut back, 2 bases at V and 0 bases at J, with 22 bases in the middle. Germline V gene sequence: CDR1 MDHEN, CDR2 SYDVKM. The CDR3 is CASSLIPLGQGKMNTEAFF. The CDR3 DNA sequence: TGTGCCAGCAGTTTAATACCCCTCGGGCAGGGTAAAATGAACACTGAAGCTTTCTTT.

This clonotype was seen repeatedly, ten times or more. The rearrangement uses TRBV27 and TRBJ2-7; 9 nucleotides line up with TRBD2. This CDR3 contains 15 residues. With V trimmed by 3 bases and J by 5 bases, 8 bases remained unmatched. Looked up from germline, CDR1 is MNHEY and CDR2 is SMNVEV (reference sequence). CDR3 loop: CASSFSGRRPHEQYF. For the CDR3, the DNA is TGTGCCAGCAGTTTTAGCGGGAGACGACCGCACGAGCAGTACTTC.

About this clonotype: A read error is possible here, since a much larger clone lies one base away. The V call is TRBV30, the J call TRBJ2-4, with 8 bases matching TRBD2. The CDR3 extends over 14 amino acids. CDR1 is GTSNPN, CDR2 SVGIG, per germline (reference sequence). The CDR3, as DNA: TGTGCCCGGAGAACCACTAGCGGCAAAAACATTCAGTACTTC. Protein product: CARRTTSGKNIQYF. The variable domain in full, completed from reference TRBV30 and TRBJ2-4, reads SQTIHQWPATLVQPVGSPLSLECTVEGTSNPNLYWYRQAAGRGLQLLFYSVGIGQISSEVPQNLSASRPQDRQFILSSKKLLLSDSGFYLCARRTTSGKNIQYFGAGTRLSVL.

This clonotype occurred a few times. This rearrangement joins TRBV11-1 to TRBJ2-3; 9 bases line up with TRBD1. V lost 5 bases, J lost 3 bases, and 15 bases stayed unmatched. CDR3 length: 18 residues. Germline CDR1 reads SGHAT; CDR2 reads FQDESV (reference sequence). CDR3 coding DNA: TGTGCCAGCAGCCCATCCCTCGGACAGGGGACGGCTACAGATACGCAGTATTTT. Its translation: CASSPSLGQGTATDTQYF.

This chain connects TRBV27 to TRBJ2-1; 10 bases match TRBD2. This CDR3 is 15 amino acids long. V lost 6 bases, J lost 11 bases, and 13 bases stayed unmatched. Germline loops: CDR1 MNHEY, CDR2 SMNVEV (reference sequence). CDR3 DNA: TGTGCCAGCAGCTCGACGGGACTAGCGAGCCCTAAGCAGTTCTTC. This codes for CASSSTGLASPKQFF.

This clonotype was seen at least ten times. V usage is TRBV28 and J usage is TRBJ2-5; 8 nucleotides match TRBD2. The trim removed 5 bases at V and 4 bases at J, leaving 6 bases unmatched. The CDR3 covers 14 residues. In germline, CDR1 is MDHEN, CDR2 SYDVKM. Here the CDR3 reads CASSPSGSRETQYF. The CDR3 DNA is TGTGCCAGCAGTCCCAGCGGGAGTCGAGAGACCCAGTACTTC.

V and J are TRBV30 and TRBJ1-6; D is undetermined. V shed 3 bases and J shed 9 bases, with 12 bases lying between them. Germline-derived CDR1 and CDR2 are GTSNPN and SVGIG (reference sequence). The CDR3 has 13 amino acids. CDR3 bases: TGTGCCTGGAGAGCCGGTCAACTTTCACCCCTCCACTTT. Amino acids: CAWRAGQLSPLHF.